Included here is one TCR beta chain sequence, with context. Its antigen is still unknown. The data are from a study of a mutant IDH1 vaccine in newly diagnosed glioma. Across the study: Treated patients comprised 62.5% males and approximately 38% females, mean age roughly 44 years.

Time point reported: week 23, last vaccination. Every single dose of the vaccine, 300 ug of mutant IDH1 20-mer peptide, came with topical imiquimod. TCRdb keeps only in-frame clones here, not all; method: immunoSEQ multiplex PCR. The table shows 50,000 to 85,000 clones, with approximately 80% occurring only once. This CDR3 contains 11 residues. The germline V gene encodes CDR1 LNHDA and CDR2 SQIVND (reference sequence). Deletions cut 7 bases from V and 8 bases from J, with 11 bases between. The sample in question was PBMCs, obtained from a glioma patient whose treatment included an IDH1 peptide vaccine. This chain links TRBV19 with TRBJ1-1; no definite D call. The sequence was collected from a man younger than 35 with glioma. CDR3 nucleotides: TGTGCCAGTATCGGACGGCTCGAAGCTTTCTTT. Translating gives CASIGRLEAFF.